These T cell receptor beta chains were read from a single sample in a study of shared clonotypes between healthy human individuals. Profiling relied on immunoSEQ multiplex PCR, and the TCRdb table lists in-frame clones only, not all of them. The sample lists about 750,000 clones, more than 85% occurring once. Sequencing was performed on naive CD8+ T cells sorted from blood. Source of these receptors: a man aged 25-45 years in good health. CDR3s leave out the opening cysteine and the closing phenylalanine or tryptophan. A D gene is named only where the DNA matches it firmly.

D gene: TRBD2
CDR3 length: 16
V gene: TRBV10-2
J gene: TRBJ2-5
CDR3 protein: ASSAGTSGYEDQETQY

D gene: -
CDR3 length: 12
V gene: TRBV2
J gene: TRBJ2-3
CDR3 protein: ASSDGGPPDTQY

D gene: TRBD2
CDR3 length: 12
V gene: TRBV7-9
J gene: TRBJ2-2
CDR3 protein: ASTGSGITGELF

D gene: -
CDR3 length: 15
V gene: TRBV18
J gene: TRBJ2-6
CDR3 protein: ASSPPRGFSGANVLT

D gene: TRBD2
CDR3 length: 14
V gene: TRBV27
J gene: TRBJ2-1
CDR3 protein: ASSPSLREDHNEQF

D gene: -
CDR3 length: 13
V gene: TRBV11-2
J gene: TRBJ1-2
CDR3 protein: ASSRPPAGFYGYT

D gene: -
CDR3 length: 12
V gene: TRBV15
J gene: TRBJ1-5
CDR3 protein: ATRSFEGNQPQH

D gene: -
CDR3 length: 11
V gene: TRBV27
J gene: TRBJ2-7
CDR3 protein: ASSSYTAYEQY

D gene: -
CDR3 length: 9
V gene: TRBV7-2
J gene: TRBJ2-7
CDR3 protein: ASSLVYEQY

D gene: TRBD1
CDR3 length: 12
V gene: TRBV5-5
J gene: TRBJ1-2
CDR3 protein: ASSSPDRDYGYT

D gene: -
CDR3 length: 14
V gene: TRBV4-1
J gene: TRBJ1-2
CDR3 protein: ASSQDVRVGVNGYT

D gene: -
CDR3 length: 12
V gene: TRBV27
J gene: TRBJ2-7
CDR3 protein: ASSPVSAGREQY

D gene: -
CDR3 length: 12
V gene: TRBV5-4
J gene: TRBJ2-7
CDR3 protein: ASSLELGLGEQY

D gene: TRBD2
CDR3 length: 11
V gene: TRBV7-9
J gene: TRBJ2-7
CDR3 protein: ASSRTSMGEQY